The rows below give T cell receptor beta chains drawn from one sample of a study of control samples from healthy donors and cancer patients. Profiled with immunoSEQ multiplex PCR; TCRdb holds only in-frame clones, not every one. The table shows 95,000 to 130,000 clones, with around 90% occurring only once. The source material was blood. Receptor source: a woman in her 70s in good health. CDR3s leave out the opening cysteine and the closing phenylalanine or tryptophan. Some rows have no size entry. The others give once, few or many, or a class for an expanded clone.

clone_size: NA; v_call: TRBV6-5; cdr3_aa: ASSYLPGMGYGYT
clone_size: NA; v_call: TRBV27; cdr3_aa: ASKSLTQGISGANVLT
clone_size: NA; v_call: TRBV14; cdr3_aa: ASSPAAGIGGGGYT
clone_size: few; v_call: TRBV7-9; cdr3_aa: ASSPTAGSEQF
clone_size: NA; v_call: TRBV5-1; cdr3_aa: ASSLTWGTGGYEQY
clone_size: NA; v_call: TRBV3-1/TRBV3-2; cdr3_aa: ASSLVPDTQY
clone_size: NA; v_call: TRBV18; cdr3_aa: ASSPGQGSRDTQY
clone_size: NA; v_call: TRBV10-3; cdr3_aa: AARGSGQGPSDTQY
clone_size: NA; v_call: TRBV19; cdr3_aa: ASSQTGGLGNTIY
clone_size: NA; v_call: TRBV29-1; cdr3_aa: SAKAAGVNTGELF
clone_size: NA; v_call: TRBV3-1/TRBV3-2; cdr3_aa: ASSFGQGSGETQY
clone_size: NA; v_call: TRBV27; cdr3_aa: ASSSDRAKNTEAF
clone_size: NA; v_call: TRBV24-1; cdr3_aa: ATKGSQETQY
clone_size: once; v_call: TRBV19; cdr3_aa: ASSMWEFTTTGELF
clone_size: NA; v_call: TRBV19; cdr3_aa: ARSQGSGNTIY
clone_size: NA; v_call: TRBV12-3/TRBV12-4; cdr3_aa: ASSRNTEAF
clone_size: NA; v_call: TRBV6-6; cdr3_aa: ASSYSGRAH
clone_size: NA; v_call: TRBV9; cdr3_aa: ASSVADTYEQY
clone_size: NA; v_call: TRBV7-9; cdr3_aa: ASSKPRLGQYQETQY
clone_size: NA; v_call: TRBV9; cdr3_aa: ASSQGTDSGNTIY
clone_size: NA; v_call: TRBV24-1; cdr3_aa: ATSDPRKGTTEAF
clone_size: NA; v_call: TRBV7-3; cdr3_aa: ASSPQGGYEQY
clone_size: few; v_call: TRBV9; cdr3_aa: ASSVGGQRNHNYGYT
clone_size: NA; v_call: TRBV6-2/TRBV6-3; cdr3_aa: ASSRTGTYSNQPQH
clone_size: NA; v_call: TRBV5-1; cdr3_aa: ASSLGSGGAETQY
clone_size: NA; v_call: TRBV6-5; cdr3_aa: ASRPSLQSYGYT
clone_size: NA; v_call: TRBV18; cdr3_aa: ASSPLRGEQETQY
clone_size: NA; v_call: TRBV27; cdr3_aa: ASSLIRDTEAF
clone_size: NA; v_call: TRBV7-8; cdr3_aa: ASSNPGYYGYT
clone_size: NA; v_call: TRBV2; cdr3_aa: ASSEDVVRQIMNTEAF
clone_size: NA; v_call: TRBV11-2; cdr3_aa: ASSFSGGAEETQY
clone_size: NA; v_call: TRBV4-1; cdr3_aa: ASSPQSPGTSVSNQPQH
clone_size: NA; v_call: TRBV5-4; cdr3_aa: ASSLFGSKFYEQY
clone_size: NA; v_call: TRBV3-1/TRBV3-2; cdr3_aa: ASSQRTGFRTEAF
clone_size: NA; v_call: TRBV18; cdr3_aa: ASSPRQGARNEQF
clone_size: NA; v_call: TRBV4-2; cdr3_aa: ASSPGLRLETEAF
clone_size: NA; v_call: TRBV5-6; cdr3_aa: ASSLNTLNEKLF
clone_size: NA; v_call: TRBV5-5; cdr3_aa: ASSLVRWEDTQY
clone_size: once; v_call: TRBV14; cdr3_aa: ASSRTVKETQY
clone_size: NA; v_call: TRBV5-6; cdr3_aa: ASSLGRFTNTEAF
clone_size: once; v_call: TRBV20-1; cdr3_aa: SASPRYTEAF
clone_size: NA; v_call: TRBV19; cdr3_aa: ASSMYQETQY
clone_size: NA; v_call: TRBV2; cdr3_aa: ASTRETGGNGLF
clone_size: NA; v_call: TRBV13; cdr3_aa: ASSLGGRGAYNEQF
clone_size: NA; v_call: TRBV5-4; cdr3_aa: ASSLAGNTEAF
clone_size: NA; v_call: TRBV6-4; cdr3_aa: ASSETGDEQF
clone_size: NA; v_call: TRBV6-5; cdr3_aa: ASSYSRQGGGYT
clone_size: NA; v_call: TRBV19; cdr3_aa: ASSIAYPSGAF
clone_size: NA; v_call: TRBV4-2; cdr3_aa: ASSQERQIDYGYT
clone_size: NA; v_call: TRBV24-1; cdr3_aa: ATSTGQGYGYT
clone_size: NA; v_call: TRBV3-1/TRBV3-2; cdr3_aa: ASSPTDRGSNQPQH
clone_size: NA; v_call: TRBV6-1; cdr3_aa: ASSDKYEQY
clone_size: NA; v_call: TRBV24-1; cdr3_aa: ATSDSPGGEQF
clone_size: NA; v_call: TRBV6-5; cdr3_aa: ASRPASSGNTIY
clone_size: few; v_call: TRBV2; cdr3_aa: ASSEGTSGFYEQY
clone_size: NA; v_call: TRBV9; cdr3_aa: ASTATSGGQETQY
clone_size: NA; v_call: TRBV20-1; cdr3_aa: SASSGGGSNQPQH
clone_size: NA; v_call: TRBV19; cdr3_aa: ASSIGTPGPHEYGYT